This TCR beta chain was profiled in a study of cytomegalovirus exposure and HLA in healthy donors. Broader study findings: A later analysis found most CMV-associated TCR beta chains apparently HLA-restricted.

Of note for this clone: Antigen unknown.

Use of 60 Vbeta and 13 Jbeta primers characterized the PCR. TCRdb's table, derived via immunoSEQ multiplex PCR, lists solely in-frame clones and lacks some. The table has some 110,000 clones, less than 85% seen once; the top ten hold about 16%. V shed 1 base, J shed 3 bases, and the junction held 4 bases outside the gene matches. There are 15 residues in the CDR3. The germline gives CDR1 LGHNA, CDR2 YNFKEQ. This TCR was recovered from a man aged 45-60 years in good health and CMV-seropositive. Sequencing input: PBMCs. The genes are TRBV4-2 and TRBJ2-7; 9 nucleotides match TRBD2. CDR3 loop: CASSQASTSGYEQYF. The CDR3 nucleotides are TGTGCCAGCAGCCAAGCGTCGACTAGCGGCTACGAGCAGTACTTC.